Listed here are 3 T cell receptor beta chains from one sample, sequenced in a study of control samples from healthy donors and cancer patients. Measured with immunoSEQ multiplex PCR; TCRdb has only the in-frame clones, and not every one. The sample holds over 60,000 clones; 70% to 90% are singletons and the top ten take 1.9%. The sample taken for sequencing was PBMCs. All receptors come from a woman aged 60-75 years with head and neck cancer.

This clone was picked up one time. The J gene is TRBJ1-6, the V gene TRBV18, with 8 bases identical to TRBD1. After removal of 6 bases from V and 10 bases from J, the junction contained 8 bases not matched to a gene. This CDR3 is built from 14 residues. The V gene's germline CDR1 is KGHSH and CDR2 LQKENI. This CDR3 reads CASSPTGEWSPLHF. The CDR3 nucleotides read TGTGCCAGCTCCCCGACAGGGGAATGGTCACCCCTCCACTTT.

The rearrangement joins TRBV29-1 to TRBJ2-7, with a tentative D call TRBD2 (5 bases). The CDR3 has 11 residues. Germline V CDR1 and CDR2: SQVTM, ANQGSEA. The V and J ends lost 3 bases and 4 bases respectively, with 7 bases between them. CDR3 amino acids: CSVEGSYEQYF. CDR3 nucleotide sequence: TGCAGCGTTGAGGGGAGTTACGAGCAGTACTTC.

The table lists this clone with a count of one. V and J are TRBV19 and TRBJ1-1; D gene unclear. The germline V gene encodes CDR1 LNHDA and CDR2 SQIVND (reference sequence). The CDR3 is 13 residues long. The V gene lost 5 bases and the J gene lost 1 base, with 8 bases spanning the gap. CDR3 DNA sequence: TGTGCCAGTAGTGAGGGTTGGAACACTGAAGCTTTCTTT. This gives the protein CASSEGWNTEAFF.